The 25 T cell receptor beta chains listed next were all sequenced from one sample in a study of blood T cell repertoires in COVID-19. Libraries were prepared by immunoSEQ multiplex PCR; TCRdb keeps only in-frame clonotypes and omits some of them. Counted here are 150,000 to 200,000 clones, more than 75% occurring once; the ten biggest clones make up approximately 2.7%. The sequencing input was peripheral blood. The receptors were sampled from a man aged 35 to 55 with active or convalescent COVID-19.

In DNA, the CDR3 is TGTGCCAGCAGCAAAGGGGTGGTTGGGACTAGCGGGGTATCAGATACGCAGTATTTT. Encoded protein: CASSKGVVGTSGVSDTQYF. The V call is TRBV21-1, the J call TRBJ2-3; the table's TRBD2 call for D was not verified on the DNA. TRBV21-1 is classified as a pseudogene. This CDR3 contains 19 residues.

The rearrangement links TRBV5-1 to TRBJ1-6; no clear D gene. Trimming pared 0 bases from V and 8 bases from J, leaving 12 bases between. This CDR3 spans 15 amino acids. Germline CDR1 reads SGHRS; CDR2 reads YFSETQ. The CDR3 protein is CASSLAGLTDSPLHF. The CDR3 DNA follows: TGCGCCAGCAGCTTGGCCGGACTGACGGATTCACCCCTCCACTTT.

This clone was observed once. The same CDR3 can be traced to other DNA sequences in this sample. V and J are TRBV30 and TRBJ1-1, with no clear D. V lost 3 bases and J 1 base, leaving 9 bases between the germline ends. The germline CDR1 and CDR2 sequences are GTSNPN and SVGIG (reference sequence). This CDR3 has 13 amino acids. CDR3 bases: TGTGCCTGGAGCGTGTTGTCGAACACTGAAGCTTTCTTT. It encodes CAWSVLSNTEAFF.

The CDR3 is CASSGSDPGTKPGAFF. The CDR3 nucleotides read TGTGCCAGCAGCGGGTCAGACCCGGGTACGAAACCTGGAGCTTTCTTT. V usage is TRBV7-9 and J usage is TRBJ1-1; no definite D call. Trimming cost V 5 bases and J 10 bases, with 26 bases left between them. Germline CDR1 and CDR2: SEHNR and FQNEAQ (reference sequence). The CDR3 contains 16 residues.

This sequence joins TRBV6-5 and TRBJ1-2; D is uncertain. Trimming shortened V by 6 bases and J by 4 bases, and 9 bases separated the two germline ends. CDR3 length: 12 amino acids. Per the germline V gene, CDR1 is MNHEY and CDR2 is SVGAGI. The CDR3 region has the DNA TGTGCCAGCAGGAGCGAAACCTATGGCTACACCTTC. Translated: CASRSETYGYTF.

This clone was counted once. The V call is TRBV15, the J call TRBJ2-5; possible D gene TRBD2, 5 bases. CDR1 and CDR2 (germline): LNHNV, YYDKDF (reference sequence). The CDR3 runs to 17 residues. Trimming took 0 bases from V and 1 from J, leaving 15 bases between them. The CDR3 sequence: CATSRDRRRPRQETQYF. The CDR3 region has the DNA TGTGCCACCAGCAGAGATCGACGGAGGCCCCGCCAAGAGACCCAGTACTTC.

The genes are TRBV5-8 and TRBJ1-2; 7 nucleotides match TRBD1. The length of the CDR3 is 13 residues. Trimming removed 2 bases from V and 5 bases from J; junction bases left unmatched: 3. Germline CDR1 and CDR2: SGHTS and YDEGEE. CDR3 sequence (DNA): TGTGCCAGCAGCTTTGGGACAGTTTATGGCTACACCTTC. This gives the protein CASSFGTVYGYTF.

The V and J genes are TRBV14 and TRBJ1-6, with D uncertain. V lost 0 bases and J 8 bases, leaving 8 bases between the germline ends. The CDR3 sequence is 14 residues long. Germline CDR1 and CDR2: SGHDN and FVKESK. In DNA form, the CDR3 reads TGTGCCAGCAGCCAAGAACGGGGAGATTCACCCCTCCACTTT. Translated: CASSQERGDSPLHF.

This chain connects TRBV19 to TRBJ2-7, with 9 bases matching TRBD1. V was clipped by 5 bases and J by 4 bases; unmatched bases: 6. There are 14 residues in the CDR3. Germline V CDR1 and CDR2: LNHDA, SQIVND (reference sequence). The CDR3 nucleotides are TGTGCCAGTAGTTCCGGGACAGGGAGATACGAGCAGTACTTC. This encodes CASSSGTGRYEQYF. Full variable domain (rest looked up from reference TRBV19 and TRBJ2-7): DGGITQSPKYLFRKEGQNVTLSCEQNLNHDAMYWYRQDPGQGLRLIYYSQIVNDFQKGDIAEGYSVSREKKESFPLTVTSAQKNPTAFYLCASSSGTGRYEQYFGPGTRLTVT.

Of note for this clone: The same CDR3 can be traced to other DNA sequences in this sample. The gene calls are TRBV18 and TRBJ2-7; maybe TRBD1 (6 bases). This CDR3 spans 13 amino acids. V lost 1 base and J lost 5, with 9 bases in between. Germline V gene lookup returns CDR1 KGHSH and CDR2 LQKENI. In nucleotides, the CDR3 is TGTGCCAGCTCACCACTTAGGGGGAACGAGCAGTACTTC. It encodes CASSPLRGNEQYF.

CDR3 sequence: CASSQVAGSYNEQFF. CDR3 in DNA: TGTGCCAGCAGCCAAGTTGCGGGCTCCTACAATGAGCAGTTCTTC. This chain joins TRBV4-2 and TRBJ2-1; D may be TRBD2 (5 bases). Trimming took off 1 base at V and 0 bases at J, with 7 bases between the two ends. CDR1 and CDR2 (germline): LGHNA, YNFKEQ. This CDR3 is built from 15 residues.

The chain couples TRBV5-5 to TRBJ1-6, with a possible D match to TRBD1 (5 bases). Germline CDR1 SGHKS, CDR2 YYEKEE (reference sequence). This CDR3 is 15 amino acids long. Trimming shortened V by 4 bases and J by 2 bases, and 10 bases separated the two germline ends. The CDR3 here is CASSPTEAYNSPLHF. The CDR3 bases are TGTGCCAGCAGCCCGACAGAAGCCTATAATTCACCCCTCCACTTT.

This clone showed up just once. J is TRBJ1-5 and V is TRBV23-1; possible D gene TRBD1, 6 bases. TRBV23-1 is an open reading frame whose function is uncertain. The V gene lost 2 bases and the J gene lost 6 bases, with 14 bases spanning the gap. This CDR3 comprises 15 residues. CDR3 sequence (DNA): TGCGCCAGCAGTCAACGGCAGGGACAACGTCAGCCCCAGCATTTT. It codes for CASSQRQGQRQPQHF.

V usage is TRBV5-1 and J usage is TRBJ2-7; 7 bases align to TRBD1. The CDR3 contains 14 residues. J lost 1 base, V lost 6 bases, and 7 bases had no gene match. Germline CDR1 and CDR2: SGHRS and YFSETQ. CDR3 region: CASNPRDSSYEQYF. The CDR3 DNA sequence: TGCGCCAGCAACCCCCGGGACAGTTCCTACGAGCAGTACTTC.

This chain connects TRBV5-5 to TRBJ2-4; 8 bases map to TRBD1. Per germline, CDR1 SGHKS and CDR2 YYEKEE (reference sequence). The CDR3 contains 15 residues. The trim removed 4 bases at V and 3 bases at J, leaving 6 bases unmatched. The CDR3 sequence is CASSIDRGYKNIQYF. The CDR3 coding sequence is TGTGCCAGCAGCATCGACAGGGGATACAAAAACATTCAGTACTTC.

This chain connects TRBV4-2 to TRBJ2-1, with a possible D match to TRBD2 (7 bases). V gave up 4 bases and J gave up 6 bases, with 25 bases separating them. This CDR3 comprises 18 residues. Germline V gene data show CDR1 as LGHNA and CDR2 as YNFKEQ. The CDR3 region has the DNA TGTGCCAGCAGCCCCGACCCGTTGGGCGGGGGCCTGGGCAATGAGCAGTTCTTC. This encodes CASSPDPLGGGLGNEQFF.

Concerning this clone: Other nucleotide sequences from this sample produce the same CDR3. The chain carries TRBV3-1 (or the pseudogene TRBV3-2) and TRBJ2-7; D remains ambiguous. Trimming cost V 1 base and J 1 base, with 5 bases left between them. CDR3 length equals 13 residues. Germline CDR1 reads LGHDT; CDR2 reads YNNKEL (reference sequence). The CDR3 bases are TGTGCCAGCAGCCAAGGCCTATCCTACGAGCAGTACTTC. This encodes CASSQGLSYEQYF.

This clone was seen just once. The chain couples TRBV11-2 to TRBJ2-2; D is unclear. V dropped 5 bases and J dropped 7 bases, with 14 bases sitting between them. The CDR3 is 14 amino acids. CDR1 SGHAT and CDR2 FQNNGV come from the germline V gene. This CDR3 reads CASSRFRSSGELFF. In DNA form, the CDR3 reads TGTGCCAGCAGCCGCTTCCGGAGTAGCGGGGAGCTGTTTTTT.

The chain joins TRBV6-5 to TRBJ1-2; no firm D call. This CDR3 has 13 amino acids. V was trimmed by 6 bases and J by 2 bases, leaving 10 bases between them. Germline V CDR1 and CDR2: MNHEY, SVGAGI. CDR3: CASSPGGNYGYTF. CDR3 sequence (DNA): TGTGCCAGCAGCCCCGGCGGGAACTATGGCTACACCTTC.

This clone has just a few counts. V is TRBV15 and J is TRBJ1-4; D is undetermined. This CDR3 has 16 amino acids. In germline, CDR1 is LNHNV, CDR2 YYDKDF (reference sequence). V was shortened by 1 base and J by 5 bases, with 14 bases between the two germline ends. CDR3 in amino acids: CATSRVLRAPNEKLFF. CDR3 DNA sequence: TGTGCCACCAGCAGAGTATTGAGGGCTCCAAATGAAAAACTGTTTTTT.

The chain employs TRBV2 and TRBJ1-4; tentatively, D is TRBD1 (5 bases). CDR3 size: 14 residues. Deletions cut 5 bases from V and 1 base from J, with 8 bases between. Looked up from germline, CDR1 is SNHLY and CDR2 is FYNNEI. The CDR3, as DNA: TGTGCCAGCAGTCTCGGGGGAACTAATGAAAAACTGTTTTTT. Protein product: CASSLGGTNEKLFF.

The chain uses TRBV2 and TRBJ2-1, with D maybe TRBD1 (6 bases). Deletions cut 7 bases from V and 1 base from J, with 14 bases between. CDR1 is SNHLY, CDR2 FYNNEI, per germline. The CDR3 runs 15 residues. The CDR3 bases are TGTGCCAGCAAGCGACAGGATTCATCCTACAATGAGCAGTTCTTC. Its translation: CASKRQDSSYNEQFF.

The CDR3 reads CASSSGGAGTDTQYF. Here the CDR3 DNA reads TGTGCCAGCAGCAGCGGGGGGGCAGGCACAGATACGCAGTATTTT. The V call is TRBV2, the J call TRBJ2-3, with 10 bases fitting TRBD2. This CDR3 contains 15 residues. Germline V gives CDR1 SNHLY, CDR2 FYNNEI. J was trimmed by 1 base and V by 6 bases; bases with no gene match: 4. Full variable domain (rest looked up from reference TRBV2 and TRBJ2-3): EPEVTQTPSHQVTQMGQEVILRCVPISNHLYFYWYRQILGQKVEFLVSFYNNEISEKSEIFDDQFSVERPDGSNFTLKIRSTKLEDSAMYFCASSSGGAGTDTQYFGPGTRLTVL.

The chain joins TRBV4-3 to TRBJ2-2; perhaps TRBD2 as D (5 bases). Germline CDR1 reads LGHNA; CDR2 reads YSLEER. The length of the CDR3 is 14 residues. V gave up 0 bases and J gave up 5 bases, with 7 bases separating them. This CDR3 is CASSQDVATGELFF. CDR3 nucleotide sequence: TGCGCCAGCAGCCAAGATGTAGCGACCGGGGAGCTGTTTTTT.

The chain links TRBV7-2 to TRBJ1-3; tentatively, D is TRBD1 (6 bases). Germline V CDR1 and CDR2: SGHTA, FQGNSA. The CDR3 covers 16 residues. Trimming took 0 bases from V and 0 from J, leaving 9 bases between them. CDR3 in amino acids: CASSLARTVSGNTIYF. Here the CDR3 DNA reads TGTGCCAGCAGCTTAGCTCGGACAGTCTCTGGAAACACCATATATTTT.